This paragraph covers one TCR beta chain sequence. Its antigen is unknown. The entry originates in a study of cytomegalovirus exposure and HLA in healthy donors. Across the whole study: In terms of ancestry, the Caucasian-associated cluster contained 80% to 90% of the 300 to 400 genotyped donors. General observations from the study: Among the sequence variants, a highly shared cluster was likely an artifact of sequencing. Later, TCR association rates were found to vary by HLA locus, highest for DRB1 and lowest for HLA-C. Listed as cytomegalovirus-associated were 170 or so TCR beta chains.

Trimming cost V 1 base and J 0 bases, with 4 bases left between them. The germline CDR1 and CDR2 sequences are SGHAT and FQDESV (reference sequence). The CDR3 is made up of 13 amino acids. The PCR contained 60 Vbeta and 13 Jbeta primers. Data came from immunoSEQ multiplex PCR; TCRdb stores just in-frame clones and leaves some out. The data show around 230,000 clones, more than 75% seen once. Sequencing used PBMCs. The sequence derives from a man aged 35-49 years in good health and CMV-seropositive. The chain uses TRBV11-1 and TRBJ2-7; D is unresolved. CDR3 protein: CASSLGSSYEQYF. Here the CDR3 DNA reads TGTGCCAGCAGCTTAGGGAGCTCCTACGAGCAGTACTTC.